These T cell receptor beta chains were read from a single sample in a study of tumor T cells in aggressive B-cell lymphoma. The data were produced by immunoSEQ multiplex PCR, yet TCRdb's version contains in-frame clones alone and is incomplete. Here the sample spans around 800 clones, 75% to 95% being singletons. The sample taken for sequencing was tumor tissue. Receptors originate from an adult with diffuse large B cell lymphoma. Both conserved end residues are trimmed from each CDR3. Each record gives: V gene, CDR3 protein.

>TRBV7-8
ASSSQGDSYEQY
>TRBV5-1
ASSFGGGLSTDTQY
>TRBV9
ASGGHRELF
>TRBV9
ASSVRGGETQY
>TRBV19
ASKFIVEEKLF
>TRBV15
ATSRVSGGRPGETQY
>TRBV4-1
ASSQDRATDGVTGELF
>TRBV7-2
ASSFTGPNSPLH
>TRBV28
ASSSPSGTVNVLT
>TRBV10-3
AISRPQGDTQY
>TRBV5-1
ASTFDGGNTEAF
>TRBV9
ASSVGGQASSYEQY
>TRBV27
ASSLKPGHMNTEAF
>TRBV10-3
ATGTLNTEAF
>TRBV5-6
ASSLAGGTRKETQY
>TRBV9
ASSVGPSGGQETQY
>TRBV2
ASSSRGREQY
>TRBV7-9
ASSPRTVTEAF
>TRBV9
ASSVDLTGGYYGYT
>TRBV5-1
ASASGGDTGELF
>TRBV4-3
ASSQREAPNTGELF
>TRBV19
ASSISAGSMNTEAF
>TRBV5-1
ASGTGTFAEAF
>TRBV27
ASRPYGGNTIY
>TRBV6-1
ASSPRGVSYEQY
>TRBV6-5
ASFGWEVDYGYT
>TRBV7-3
ASSLGGQGGNTIY
>TRBV18
ASSRDSAYNEQF
>TRBV7-9
ASSLLDKLYNEQF
>TRBV18
ASSPQWGHNTEAF
>TRBV29-1
SVELPGTGVRELF
>TRBV16
ASSDLGRTPNTEAF
>TRBV7-2
ASSLRQAGGYT
>TRBV12-5
ASGSLGGSPLH
>TRBV7-6
ASSSQLAGDFQETQY